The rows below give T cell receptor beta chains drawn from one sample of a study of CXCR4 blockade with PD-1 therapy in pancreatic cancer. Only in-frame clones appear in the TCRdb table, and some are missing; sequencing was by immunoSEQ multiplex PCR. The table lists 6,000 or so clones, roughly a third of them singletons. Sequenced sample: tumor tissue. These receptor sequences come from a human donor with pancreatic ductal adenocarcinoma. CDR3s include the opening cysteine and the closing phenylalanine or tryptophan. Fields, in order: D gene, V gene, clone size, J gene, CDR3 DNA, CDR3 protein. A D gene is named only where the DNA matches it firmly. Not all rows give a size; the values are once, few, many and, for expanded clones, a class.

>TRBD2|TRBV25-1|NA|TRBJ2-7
TGTGCCACTCTCCGGGAGGCCTACCCCTACGAGCAGTACTTC
CATLREAYPYEQYF
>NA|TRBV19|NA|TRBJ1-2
TGTGCCAGTAGTATTGAAGTGGGCCTTAACTATGGCTACACCTTC
CASSIEVGLNYGYTF
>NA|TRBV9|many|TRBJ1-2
TGTGCCAGCAGCGTAGCCGCAGGGGAGGCCTATGGCTACACCTTC
CASSVAAGEAYGYTF
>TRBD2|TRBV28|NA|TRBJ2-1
TGTGCCAGCATAACGACTAGCGCTTCTTCCTACAATGAGCAGTTCTTC
CASITTSASSYNEQFF
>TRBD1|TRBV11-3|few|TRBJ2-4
TGTGCCAGCAGCTTAGTAGGACAGGGGGGCATTCAGTACTTC
CASSLVGQGGIQYF
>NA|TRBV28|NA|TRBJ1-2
TGTGCCAGCAGTTTATCCCATGCCAGTGGCTACACCTTC
CASSLSHASGYTF
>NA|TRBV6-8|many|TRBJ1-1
TGTGCCAGCAGATCCATCCCGGGGGGCACTGAAGCTTTCTTT
CASRSIPGGTEAFF
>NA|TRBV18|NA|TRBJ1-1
TGTGCCAGCTCCCCGGACACCCTCGGGCACACTGAAGCTTTCTTT
CASSPDTLGHTEAFF
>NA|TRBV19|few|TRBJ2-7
TGTGCCATGAATCGGGTCGGCTACGAGCAGTACTTC
CAMNRVGYEQYF
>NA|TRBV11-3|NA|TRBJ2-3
TGTGCCAGCAGCCCAGGACAGCCCGCAGATACGCAGTATTTT
CASSPGQPADTQYF
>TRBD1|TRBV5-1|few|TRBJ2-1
TGCGCCAGCTACAGGGGGCAGGGCGGCAATGAGCAGTTCTTC
CASYRGQGGNEQFF
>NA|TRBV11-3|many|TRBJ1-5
TGTGCCAGCAGCTTGCCGACGGTCAATCAGCCCCAGCATTTT
CASSLPTVNQPQHF
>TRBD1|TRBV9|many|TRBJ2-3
TGTGCCAGCAGCGTAGATCTCAGTGTGCAGGGGGCGAAGTATTTT
CASSVDLSVQGAKYF
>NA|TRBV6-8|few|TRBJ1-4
TGTGCCAGCAGCGGACAGAGTCAAAAACTGTTTTTT
CASSGQSQKLFF
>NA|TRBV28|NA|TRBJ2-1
TGTGCCAGCAGTTTGTACAGGAACTCCTACAATGAGCAGTTCTTC
CASSLYRNSYNEQFF
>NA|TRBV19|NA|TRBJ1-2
TGTGCCAGTAGTATAAACGCAGGATCAACGAACTATGGCTACACCTTC
CASSINAGSTNYGYTF
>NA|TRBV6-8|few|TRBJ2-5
TGTGCCACCACCCGGGGGATCCAAGACGAGACCCAGTACTTC
CATTRGIQDETQYF
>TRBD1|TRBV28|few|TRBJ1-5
TGTGCCACCGGGACAGGGAGAGGTCAGCCCCAGCATTTT
CATGTGRGQPQHF
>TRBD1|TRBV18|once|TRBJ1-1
TGTGCCAGCTCACCACGGGACAGTTCCACTGAAGCTTTCTTT
CASSPRDSSTEAFF
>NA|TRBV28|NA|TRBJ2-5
TGTGCCACCGCGGGACAAATACAAGAGACCCAGTACTTC
CATAGQIQETQYF
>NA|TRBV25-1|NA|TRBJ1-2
TGTGCCAGCAGTGAACGGGGCGCCTCCTATGGCTACACCTTC
CASSERGASYGYTF
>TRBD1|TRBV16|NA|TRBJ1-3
TGTGCCAGCAGCCAATCATCAGGGGGGTCTGGAAACACCATATATTTT
CASSQSSGGSGNTIYF
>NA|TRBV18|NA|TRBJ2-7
TGTGCCAGCTCACCACCATCCACGACCTACGAGCAGTACTTC
CASSPPSTTYEQYF
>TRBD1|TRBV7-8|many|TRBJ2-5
TGTGCCAGCAGCCAGGGACAGGGCGAGACCCAGTACTTC
CASSQGQGETQYF
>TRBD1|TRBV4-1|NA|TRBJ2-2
TGCGCCAGCAGCCAAGGGAGTGGGCAGGGGGCCGGGGAGCTGTTTTTT
CASSQGSGQGAGELFF
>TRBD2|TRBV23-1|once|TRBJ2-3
TGCGCCAGCTCCGGGGGGCAGCGGGAGTGCCCAGATACGCAGTATTTT
CASSGGQRECPDTQYF
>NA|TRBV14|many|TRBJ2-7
TGTGCCAGCTCTCCTAACTACGAGCAGTACTTC
CASSPNYEQYF
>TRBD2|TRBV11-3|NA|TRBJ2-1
TGTGCCAGCAGCTCCAGCGGGACCTACTCCAATGAGCAGTTCTTC
CASSSSGTYSNEQFF
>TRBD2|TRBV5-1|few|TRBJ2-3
TGCGCCAGCAGCTTGGATCTAGCGGGAACCGGTACGCAGTATTTT
CASSLDLAGTGTQYF
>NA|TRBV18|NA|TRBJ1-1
TGTGCCAGCTCACCGCACAGGGACACTGAAGCTTTCTTT
CASSPHRDTEAFF
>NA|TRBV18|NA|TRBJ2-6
TGTGCCAGCTCCCCGCAACCAGGTGGTGCCAACGTCCTGACTTTC
CASSPQPGGANVLTF
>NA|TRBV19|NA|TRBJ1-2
TGTGCCAGTACGGCGAGGCTGGGGCAGACTAACTATGGCTACACCTTC
CASTARLGQTNYGYTF
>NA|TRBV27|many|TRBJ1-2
TGTGCCAGCAGTTCCATGGACCAAGGAGGGAACGGCTACACCTTC
CASSSMDQGGNGYTF
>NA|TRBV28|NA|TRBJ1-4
TGTGCCAGCAGCCCATGGGCCAGCCTTGCAACTAATGAAAAACTGTTTTTT
CASSPWASLATNEKLFF
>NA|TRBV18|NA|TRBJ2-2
TGTGCCAGCTCGTGGCGTGGGCCAGACACCGGGGAGCTGTTTTTT
CASSWRGPDTGELFF
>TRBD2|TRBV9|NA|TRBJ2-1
TGTGCCAGCAGAGCGACGACTAGCGGGACCTACAATGAGCAGTTCTTC
CASRATTSGTYNEQFF
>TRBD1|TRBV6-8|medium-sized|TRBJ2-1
TGTGCCAGCAGTTTCTTACAGGGGGATGAGCAGTTCTTC
CASSFLQGDEQFF
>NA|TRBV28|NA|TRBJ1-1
TGTGCCAGCAGTTTTTCGAACGGAGGAGCTTTCTTT
CASSFSNGGAFF
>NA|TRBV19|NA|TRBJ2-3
TGTGCCAGTAGCGTGGGTTGGACAGATACGCAGTATTTT
CASSVGWTDTQYF
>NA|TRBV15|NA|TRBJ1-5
TGTGCCACCAGCAGAGATAAAGGCTTCAATCAGCCCCAGCATTTT
CATSRDKGFNQPQHF
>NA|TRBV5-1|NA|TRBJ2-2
TGCGCCAGCAGCCACGGCGGAGGGAACACCGGGGAGCTGTTTTTT
CASSHGGGNTGELFF